The clone carrying this T cell receptor (beta chain) was seen at least ten times. Its specificity is unknown. MiXCR was run by TCRdb on the RACE reads, yielding one entry per CDR3 protein. The table lists 74,000 or so distinct CDR3 sequences, approximately 12% of them singletons. This sample is drawn from a study of human T cells and chemical hapten exposure. Study-wide background: Sensitization was performed using 2% DPC on a 2 cm by 2 cm upper inner arm skin site.

Sample time point: patch test 1, 2 weeks after DPC sensitization. The treatment: therapeutic diphenylcyclopropenone sensitization with weekly scalp DPC. Study-level points and caveats: TCRs at a frequency above 1 in 1000 stayed unchanged with DPC sensitization.

Material: whole blood, obtained in connection with sensitization to the hapten diphenylcyclopropenone (DPC). The origin of this receptor is a woman aged 60 to 75 with alopecia areata. Some clones in this sample may be carry-over from other donors' samples.

This chain's CDR3 is CSASRTGTFYEQYF. Here the CDR3 DNA reads TGCAGTGCAAGCCGGACAGGAACGTTTTACGAGCAGTACTTC. V gene TRBV20-1 combines with J gene TRBJ2-7; 7 bases line up with TRBD1. This CDR3 has 14 amino acids. Losses at the gene ends were 6 bases for V and 4 bases for J; bases not matched to a gene: 12. Germline-derived CDR1 and CDR2 are DFQATT and SNEGSKA (reference sequence).